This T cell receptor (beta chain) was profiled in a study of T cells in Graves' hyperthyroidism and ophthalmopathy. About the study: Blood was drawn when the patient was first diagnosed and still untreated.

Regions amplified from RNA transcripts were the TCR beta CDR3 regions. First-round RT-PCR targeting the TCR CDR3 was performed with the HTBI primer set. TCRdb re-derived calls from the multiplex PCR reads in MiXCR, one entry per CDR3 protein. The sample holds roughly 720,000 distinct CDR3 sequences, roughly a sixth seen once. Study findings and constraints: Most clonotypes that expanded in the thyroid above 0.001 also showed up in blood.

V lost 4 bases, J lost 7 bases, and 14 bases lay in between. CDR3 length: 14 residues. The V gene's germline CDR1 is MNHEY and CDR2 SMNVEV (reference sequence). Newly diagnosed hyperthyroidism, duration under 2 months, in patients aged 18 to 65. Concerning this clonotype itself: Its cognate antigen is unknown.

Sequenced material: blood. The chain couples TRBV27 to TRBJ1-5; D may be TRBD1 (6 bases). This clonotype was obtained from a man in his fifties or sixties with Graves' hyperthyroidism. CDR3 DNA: TGTGCCAGCAGTTATGGGGTGGGGGGCCAGCCCCAGCATTTT. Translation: CASSYGVGGQPQHF.